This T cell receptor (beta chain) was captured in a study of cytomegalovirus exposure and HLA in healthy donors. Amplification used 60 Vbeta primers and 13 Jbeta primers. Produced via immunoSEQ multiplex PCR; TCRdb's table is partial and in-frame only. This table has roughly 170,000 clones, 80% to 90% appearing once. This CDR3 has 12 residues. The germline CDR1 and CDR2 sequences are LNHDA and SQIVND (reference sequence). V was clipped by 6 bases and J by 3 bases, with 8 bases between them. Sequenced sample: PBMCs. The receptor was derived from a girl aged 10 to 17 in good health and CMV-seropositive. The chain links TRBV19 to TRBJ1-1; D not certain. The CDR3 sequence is CASRPGDTEAFF. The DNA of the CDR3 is TGTGCCAGTAGGCCGGGTGACACTGAAGCTTTCTTT.